A selection of T cell receptor beta chains follows, all from one sample in a study of T cell responses to AZD1222 COVID-19 vaccine. Assay: immunoSEQ multiplex PCR; the TCRdb copy retains only in-frame clones and omits some. Of about 150,000 clones listed, approximately 91% are singletons. The input for sequencing was peripheral blood, taken 28 days after the second AZD1222 dose. The receptors here all came from an adult who received the AZD1222 COVID-19 vaccine. The CDR3 runs from the conserved cysteine through the conserved F or W. A D gene is named only where the DNA matches it firmly.

j_call | d_call | v_call | cdr3_aa | cdr3_nt
TRBJ1-6 | NA | TRBV27 | CASSLSLGGAYNSPLHF | TGTGCCAGCAGTTTATCGTTGGGGGGGGCGTATAATTCACCCCTCCACTTT
TRBJ2-4 | NA | TRBV5-1 | CASSLESGNIQYF | TGCGCCAGCAGCTTGGAGTCAGGGAACATTCAGTACTTC
TRBJ2-2 | NA | TRBV5-1 | CASTPTGSNTGELFF | TGCGCCAGCACCCCTACAGGGTCGAACACCGGGGAGCTGTTTTTT
TRBJ1-1 | NA | TRBV3-1/TRBV3-2 | CASSNSRVNTEAFF | TGTGCCAGCAGCAATAGTAGGGTGAACACTGAAGCTTTCTTT
TRBJ1-2 | NA | TRBV5-5 | CARRGRNNYGYTF | TGTGCCAGAAGAGGACGGAATAACTATGGCTACACCTTC
TRBJ2-6 | NA | TRBV9 | CASSPLLSGANVLTF | TGTGCCAGCAGCCCCCTTCTCTCTGGGGCCAACGTCCTGACTTTC
TRBJ1-1 | NA | TRBV10-3 | CATRMGTLNTEAFF | TGTGCCACCCGGATGGGGACCTTGAACACTGAAGCTTTCTTT
TRBJ2-5 | NA | TRBV2 | CASSDRAGETQYF | TGTGCCAGCAGTGACCGTGCGGGGGAGACCCAGTACTTC
TRBJ1-2 | NA | TRBV23-1 | CASKGVLEDYGYTF | TGCGCCAGCAAAGGAGTCCTGGAGGACTATGGCTACACCTTC
TRBJ2-1 | TRBD1 | TRBV5-6 | CASSPGGETGGFF | TGTGCCAGCAGCCCCGGCGGCGAGACAGGGGGCTTCTTC